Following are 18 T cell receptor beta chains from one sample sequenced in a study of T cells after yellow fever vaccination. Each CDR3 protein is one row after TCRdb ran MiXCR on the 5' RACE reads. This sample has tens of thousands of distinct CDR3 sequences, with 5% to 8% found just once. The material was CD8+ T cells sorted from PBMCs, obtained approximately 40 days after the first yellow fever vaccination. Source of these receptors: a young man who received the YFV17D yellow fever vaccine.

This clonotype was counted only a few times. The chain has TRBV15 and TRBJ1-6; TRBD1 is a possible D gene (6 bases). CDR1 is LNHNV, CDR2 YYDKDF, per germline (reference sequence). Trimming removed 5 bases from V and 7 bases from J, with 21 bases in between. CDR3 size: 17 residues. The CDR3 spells CATSAGIGGFRNSPLHF. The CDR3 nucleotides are TGTGCCACCAGCGCGGGAATAGGGGGTTTCAGGAATTCACCCCTCCACTTT.

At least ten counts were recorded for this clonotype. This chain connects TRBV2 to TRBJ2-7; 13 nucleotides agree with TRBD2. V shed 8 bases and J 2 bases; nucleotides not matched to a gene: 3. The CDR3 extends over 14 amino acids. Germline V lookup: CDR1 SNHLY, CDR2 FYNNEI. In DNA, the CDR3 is TGTGCCAGCCAGACTAGCGGGGGGACCTACGAGCAGTACTTC. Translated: CASQTSGGTYEQYF.

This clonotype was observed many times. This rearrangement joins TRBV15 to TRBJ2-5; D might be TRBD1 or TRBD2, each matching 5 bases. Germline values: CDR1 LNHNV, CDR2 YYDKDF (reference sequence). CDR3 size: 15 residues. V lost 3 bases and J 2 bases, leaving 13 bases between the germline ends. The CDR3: CATSSLKGEQETQYF. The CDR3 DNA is TGTGCCACCAGCAGCTTAAAAGGGGAGCAAGAGACCCAGTACTTC.

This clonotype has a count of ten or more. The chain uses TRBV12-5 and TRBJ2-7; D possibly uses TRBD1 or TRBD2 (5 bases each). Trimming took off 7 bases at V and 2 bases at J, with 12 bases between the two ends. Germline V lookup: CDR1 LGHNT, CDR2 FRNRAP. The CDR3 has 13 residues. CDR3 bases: TGTGCTAGTGATGGGGACGGAGCCTACGAGCAGTACTTC. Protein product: CASDGDGAYEQYF.

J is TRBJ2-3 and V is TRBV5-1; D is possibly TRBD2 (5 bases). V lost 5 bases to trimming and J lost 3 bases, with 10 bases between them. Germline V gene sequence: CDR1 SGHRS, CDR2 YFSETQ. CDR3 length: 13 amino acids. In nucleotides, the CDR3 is TGCGCCAGCAGACAAGGAGGAACAGATACGCAGTATTTT. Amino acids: CASRQGGTDTQYF.

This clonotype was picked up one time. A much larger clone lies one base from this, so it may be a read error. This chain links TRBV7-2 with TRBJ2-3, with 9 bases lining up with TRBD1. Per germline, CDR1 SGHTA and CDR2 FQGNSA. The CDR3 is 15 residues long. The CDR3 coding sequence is TGTGCCAGCAGCTTGACAGGGGGTAGCACAGATACGCTGTATTTT. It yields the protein CASSLTGGSTDTLYF.

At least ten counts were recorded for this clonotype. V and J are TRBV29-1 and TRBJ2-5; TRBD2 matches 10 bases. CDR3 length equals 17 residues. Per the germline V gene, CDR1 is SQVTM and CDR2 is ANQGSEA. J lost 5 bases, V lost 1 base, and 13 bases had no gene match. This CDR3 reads CSVEATSGAQLGETQYF. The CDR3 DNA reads TGCAGCGTTGAAGCTACTAGCGGGGCGCAACTAGGGGAGACCCAGTACTTC.

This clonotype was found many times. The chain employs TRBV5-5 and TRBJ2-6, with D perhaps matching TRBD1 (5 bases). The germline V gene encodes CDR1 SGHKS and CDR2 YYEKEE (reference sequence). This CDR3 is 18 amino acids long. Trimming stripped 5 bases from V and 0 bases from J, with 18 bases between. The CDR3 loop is CASSFTWTPSSGANVLTF. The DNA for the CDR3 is TGTGCCAGCAGTTTCACGTGGACACCGAGCTCTGGGGCCAACGTCCTGACTTTC.

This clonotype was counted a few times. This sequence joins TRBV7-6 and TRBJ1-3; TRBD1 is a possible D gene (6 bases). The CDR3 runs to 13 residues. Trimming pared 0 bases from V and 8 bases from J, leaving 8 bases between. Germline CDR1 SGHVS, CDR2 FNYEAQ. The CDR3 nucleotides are TGTGCCAGCAGCTTAGCTGAGGGGGACACCATATATTTT. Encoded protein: CASSLAEGDTIYF.

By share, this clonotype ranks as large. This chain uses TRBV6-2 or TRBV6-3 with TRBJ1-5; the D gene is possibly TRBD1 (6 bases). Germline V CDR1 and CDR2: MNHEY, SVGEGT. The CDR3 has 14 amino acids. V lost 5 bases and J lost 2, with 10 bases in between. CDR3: CASSAGAGNQPQHF. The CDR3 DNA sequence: TGTGCCAGCAGTGCAGGGGCAGGCAATCAGCCCCAGCATTTT.

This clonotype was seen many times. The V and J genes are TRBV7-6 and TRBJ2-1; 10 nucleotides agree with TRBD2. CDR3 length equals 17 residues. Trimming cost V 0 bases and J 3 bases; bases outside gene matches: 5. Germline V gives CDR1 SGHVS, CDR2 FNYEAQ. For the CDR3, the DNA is TGTGCCAGCAGCTTAGCCACTAGCGGGGAGTACTACAATGAGCAGTTCTTC. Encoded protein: CASSLATSGEYYNEQFF.

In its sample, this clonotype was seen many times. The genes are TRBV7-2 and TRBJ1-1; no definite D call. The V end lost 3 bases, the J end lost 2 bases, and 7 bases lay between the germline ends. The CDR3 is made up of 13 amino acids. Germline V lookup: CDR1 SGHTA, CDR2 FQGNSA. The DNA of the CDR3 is TGTGCCAGCAGCTTTGAAGGAAACACTGAAGCTTTCTTT. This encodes CASSFEGNTEAFF.

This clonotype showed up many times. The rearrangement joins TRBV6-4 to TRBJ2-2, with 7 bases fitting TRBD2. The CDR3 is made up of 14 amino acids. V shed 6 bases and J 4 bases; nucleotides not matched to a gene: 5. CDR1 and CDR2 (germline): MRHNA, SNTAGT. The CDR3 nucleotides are TGTGCCAGCAGGGAGTCGGGGGGCACCGGGGAGCTGTTTTTT. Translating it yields CASRESGGTGELFF.

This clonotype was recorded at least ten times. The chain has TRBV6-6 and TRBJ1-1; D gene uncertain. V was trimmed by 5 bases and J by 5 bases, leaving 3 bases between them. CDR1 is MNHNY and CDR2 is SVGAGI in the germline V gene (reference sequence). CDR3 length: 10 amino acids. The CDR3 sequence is CASSRTEAFF. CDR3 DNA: TGTGCCAGCAGTAGGACTGAAGCTTTCTTT.

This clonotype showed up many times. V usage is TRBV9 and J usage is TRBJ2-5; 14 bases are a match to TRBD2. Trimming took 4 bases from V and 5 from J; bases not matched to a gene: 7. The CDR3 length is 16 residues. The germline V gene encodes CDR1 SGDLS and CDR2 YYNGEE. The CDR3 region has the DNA TGTGCCAGCAGCCCGACTAGCGGGGGGGCCGGGGAGACCCAGTACTTC. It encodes CASSPTSGGAGETQYF.

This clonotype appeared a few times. CDR3 amino acids: CASSSPRGAGTGELFF. CDR3 in DNA: TGTGCCAGCAGCTCCCCCAGGGGCGCGGGCACCGGGGAGCTGTTTTTT. V and J are TRBV7-8 and TRBJ2-2; TRBD1 might be the D (6 bases). Germline-derived CDR1 and CDR2 are SGHVS and FQNEAQ. This CDR3 is 16 amino acids long. Trimming took 4 bases from V and 4 from J, leaving 16 bases between them. Filled out from reference TRBV7-8 and TRBJ2-2, the complete variable domain reads GAGVSQSPRYKVAKRGQDVALRCDPISGHVSLFWYQQALGQGPEFLTYFQNEAQLDKSGLPSDRFFAERPEGSVSTLKIQRTQQEDSAVYLCASSSPRGAGTGELFFGEGSRLTVL.

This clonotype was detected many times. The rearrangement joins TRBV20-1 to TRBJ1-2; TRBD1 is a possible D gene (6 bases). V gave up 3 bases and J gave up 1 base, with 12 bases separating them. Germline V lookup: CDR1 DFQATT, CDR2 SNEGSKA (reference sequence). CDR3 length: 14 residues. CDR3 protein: CSARNREINYGYTF. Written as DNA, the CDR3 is TGCAGTGCTAGGAACAGGGAAATTAACTATGGCTACACCTTC.

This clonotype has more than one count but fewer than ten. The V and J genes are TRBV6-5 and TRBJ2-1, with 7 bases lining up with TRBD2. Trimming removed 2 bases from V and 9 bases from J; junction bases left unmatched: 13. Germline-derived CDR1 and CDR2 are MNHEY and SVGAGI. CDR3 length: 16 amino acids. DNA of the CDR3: TGTGCCAGCAGTTACGGACTAGGGACTGGGAGGAGTGAGCAGTTCTTC. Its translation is CASSYGLGTGRSEQFF.